The 31 T cell receptor beta chains reported below all come from one sample, sequenced in a study of T cells after yellow fever vaccination. TCRdb reprocessed the 5' RACE reads via MiXCR and lists one record per CDR3 protein. In the table there are about 550,000 distinct CDR3 sequences, about 19% of which are singletons. Sequences were derived from PBMCs, sampled 15 days after the yellow fever booster vaccination. Receptors were obtained from a man in his thirties or forties who received the YFV17D yellow fever vaccine.

To note about this clonotype: One end of the junction fails to match germline, which may point to a read error. This chain links TRBV7-2 with TRBJ2-7; 9 bases map to TRBD2. The CDR3 runs 11 residues. Per germline, CDR1 SGHTA and CDR2 FQGNSA. The CDR3 is CASAAGLARHF. The CDR3 DNA sequence: TGTGCCAGCGCAGCGGGACTAGCTCGGCACTTC.

This clonotype was observed a few times. The rearrangement links TRBV7-8 to TRBJ2-3; TRBD2 aligns across 7 bases. The CDR3 length is 16 residues. V dropped 6 bases and J dropped 0; count of bases not matched to a gene: 9. Germline assignment: CDR1 SGHVS and CDR2 FQNEAQ. The CDR3 sequence is CASSFIAGLSTDTQYF. The DNA of the CDR3 is TGTGCCAGCAGTTTTATAGCGGGCCTCAGCACAGATACGCAGTATTTT. Together with reference TRBV7-8 and TRBJ2-3, the CDR3 gives the full variable domain: GAGVSQSPRYKVAKRGQDVALRCDPISGHVSLFWYQQALGQGPEFLTYFQNEAQLDKSGLPSDRFFAERPEGSVSTLKIQRTQQEDSAVYLCASSFIAGLSTDTQYFGPGTRLTVL.

This clonotype turned up a few times. Written as DNA, the CDR3 is TGCAGCGTTGAAGACTCCGGGACTAGCCCTCTCGCGCAGTACTTC. This codes for CSVEDSGTSPLAQYF. The genes are TRBV29-1 and TRBJ2-7, with 9 bases that match TRBD2. Trimming removed 0 bases from V and 9 bases from J; junction bases left unmatched: 12. This CDR3 is 15 amino acids long. The germline V gene encodes CDR1 SQVTM and CDR2 ANQGSEA.

This clonotype was counted a single time. The rearrangement links TRBV19 to TRBJ1-4; 9 bases are a match to TRBD1. J gave up 8 bases and V 8 bases, and 6 bases lay outside the gene matches. Germline CDR1 and CDR2: LNHDA and SQIVND (reference sequence). The CDR3 length is 13 residues. DNA for the CDR3: TGTGCCAGTGAAACAGGGGGCGCGGAAAAACTGTTTTTT. Translating gives CASETGGAEKLFF.

The table lists this clonotype with a few counts. This chain links TRBV7-9 with TRBJ2-7; a weak D match, TRBD1 (5 bases). The CDR3 consists of 13 residues. Trimming shortened V by 4 bases and J by 3 bases, and 10 bases separated the two germline ends. Per the germline V gene, CDR1 is SEHNR and CDR2 is FQNEAQ (reference sequence). This CDR3 reads CASSSATVYEQYF. CDR3 nucleotides: TGTGCCAGCAGCTCTGCGACAGTCTACGAGCAGTACTTC.

In this sample, this clonotype turned up a few times. The chain couples TRBV7-2 to TRBJ2-7; D gene ambiguous. Germline lookup yields CDR1 SGHTA and CDR2 FQGNSA. The germline V and J ends were trimmed by 1 base and 3 bases, with 10 bases remaining between them. The CDR3 is 14 residues long. The CDR3 nucleotides read TGTGCCAGCAGCTTAGGAGGCCACAACTACGAGCAGTACTTC. Its protein is CASSLGGHNYEQYF. Based on the CDR3 plus reference TRBV7-2 and TRBJ2-7, the full variable domain is GAGVSQSPSNKVTEKGKDVELRCDPISGHTALYWYRQSLGQGLEFLIYFQGNSAPDKSGLPSDRFSAERTGGSVSTLTIQRTQQEDSAVYLCASSLGGHNYEQYFGPGTRLTVT.

This chain connects TRBV5-1 to TRBJ2-1, with 9 bases matching TRBD2. Germline CDR1 and CDR2: SGHRS and YFSETQ. V lost 5 bases, J lost 4 bases, and 4 bases stayed unmatched. CDR3 length equals 14 residues. CDR3 sequence (DNA): TGCGCCAGCAGATCGACTAGCGGTTACAATGAGCAGTTCTTC. Translating it yields CASRSTSGYNEQFF.

The chain links TRBV7-2 to TRBJ2-1; weak D call: TRBD2 (5 bases). Between the trimmed V and J ends, which lost 5 bases and 15 bases, there was a span of 17 bases. CDR3 length: 12 amino acids. Germline V gives CDR1 SGHTA, CDR2 FQGNSA. The CDR3 coding sequence is TGTGCCAGCAGCCCCGGGGTACCATACCTGTTCTTC. It yields the protein CASSPGVPYLFF. Filled out from reference TRBV7-2 and TRBJ2-1, the complete variable domain reads GAGVSQSPSNKVTEKGKDVELRCDPISGHTALYWYRQSLGQGLEFLIYFQGNSAPDKSGLPSDRFSAERTGGSVSTLTIQRTQQEDSAVYLCASSPGVPYLFFGPGTRLTVL.

J is TRBJ1-1 and V is TRBV3-1, with a weak D call TRBD1 (6 bases). The ends were cut back, 4 bases at V and 5 bases at J, with 17 bases in the middle. Germline V gives CDR1 LGHDT, CDR2 YNNKEL (reference sequence). The CDR3 is 15 amino acids. This CDR3 reads CASSPRTARGTEAFF. CDR3 nucleotide sequence: TGTGCCAGCAGCCCGCGGACAGCTAGGGGGACTGAAGCTTTCTTT. The whole variable domain, filled in from reference TRBV3-1 and TRBJ1-1, reads DTAVSQTPKYLVTQMGNDKSIKCEQNLGHDTMYWYKQDSKKFLKIMFSYNNKELIINETVPNRFSPKSPDKAHLNLHINSLELGDSAVYFCASSPRTARGTEAFFGQGTRLTVV.

The V and J genes are TRBV10-3 and TRBJ2-5; D gene ambiguous. Germline CDR1 and CDR2: ENHRY and SYGVKD. V lost 7 bases and J lost 5, with 14 bases in between. The CDR3 is 13 residues long. In DNA, the CDR3 is TGTGCCATCAAGGTGCACGGTGAGGAGACCCAGTACTTC. Translating it yields CAIKVHGEETQYF.

This clonotype was found a few times. The rearrangement links TRBV11-2 to TRBJ2-1; 7 positions match TRBD1. Germline V lookup: CDR1 SGHAT, CDR2 FQNNGV. The CDR3 spans 14 residues. V was pared by 6 bases and J by 8 bases, with 10 bases of the junction left unmatched. CDR3: CASRRTGEIDEQFF. Written as DNA, the CDR3 is TGTGCCAGCAGACGAACAGGGGAGATCGATGAGCAGTTCTTC.

The V gene is TRBV5-4, the J gene TRBJ2-3; 7 nucleotides agree with TRBD2. This CDR3 spans 17 amino acids. The J segment lost 4 bases and the V segment lost 0 bases, leaving 11 bases of the junction unmatched. The germline gives CDR1 SGHNT, CDR2 YYREEE (reference sequence). The CDR3 DNA follows: TGTGCCAGCAGCTTGGGTCGGGACTTAGGGAGGGCAGATACGCAGTATTTT. Its translation is CASSLGRDLGRADTQYF. The full variable domain, in which reference TRBV5-4 and TRBJ2-3 provide the parts outside the CDR3, is ETGVTQSPTHLIKTRGQQVTLRCSSQSGHNTVSWYQQALGQGPQFIFQYYREEENGRGNFPPRFSGLQFPNYSSELNVNALELDDSALYLCASSLGRDLGRADTQYFGPGTRLTVL.

This clonotype was observed a few times. The chain employs TRBV6-1 and TRBJ2-5, with 14 bases lining up with TRBD2. Germline trimming cut 6 bases from V and 4 bases from J; bases unmatched to any gene: 10. From germline, CDR1 is MNHNS and CDR2 SASEGT. This CDR3 has 17 amino acids. CDR3: CASRLTGTSGSGETQYF. The CDR3 DNA follows: TGTGCCAGCAGATTGACCGGGACTAGCGGGAGCGGAGAGACCCAGTACTTC.

This clonotype turned up a few times. The chain recombines TRBV7-8 with TRBJ2-7; the D gene is possibly TRBD2 (6 bases). Trimming stripped 3 bases from V and 3 bases from J, with 12 bases between. Germline CDR1 reads SGHVS; CDR2 reads FQNEAQ. The CDR3 loop spans 14 amino acids. CDR3 bases: TGTGCCAGCAGCTTCGAGGACTATCTCTACGAGCAGTACTTC. Translation gives CASSFEDYLYEQYF.

This clonotype came up a few times. This chain uses TRBV3-1 with TRBJ2-1; the D gene is possibly TRBD2 (5 bases). Per the germline V gene, CDR1 is LGHDT and CDR2 is YNNKEL (reference sequence). The CDR3 has 12 residues. Trimming took 3 bases from V and 12 from J, leaving 12 bases between them. CDR3 residues: CASSHLGEGQFF. CDR3 coding DNA: TGTGCCAGCAGCCATCTCGGAGAGGGGCAGTTCTTC.

The genes are TRBV29-1 and TRBJ1-4; D is perhaps TRBD1 (5 bases). Trimming cost V 4 bases and J 7 bases, with 10 bases left between them. The CDR3 runs 12 residues. Germline-derived CDR1 and CDR2 are SQVTM and ANQGSEA. The CDR3 sequence: CSVGKGSEKLFF. DNA for the CDR3: TGCAGCGTTGGAAAGGGGAGTGAAAAACTGTTTTTT.

This clonotype has just a few counts. The rearrangement joins TRBV3-1 to TRBJ2-2; TRBD1 or TRBD2 may be the D gene (7 bases each). Germline V gives CDR1 LGHDT, CDR2 YNNKEL (reference sequence). The CDR3 spans 14 residues. The V and J ends lost 3 bases and 7 bases respectively, with 12 bases between them. The CDR3 region has the DNA TGTGCCAGCAGCCAGAGCGGGACAGTCGGGGAGCTGTTTTTT. This codes for CASSQSGTVGELFF.

The chain carries TRBV7-2 and TRBJ2-3; no firm D call. Trimming left V 5 bases short and J 6 bases short, with 12 bases between. The germline V gene has CDR1 SGHTA and CDR2 FQGNSA. The length of the CDR3 is 13 residues. As DNA, the CDR3 is TGTGCCAGCAGCCTGCGCCTTAAGGATACGCAGTATTTT. Protein product: CASSLRLKDTQYF.

This clonotype has a handful of counts. The chain employs TRBV12-3 or TRBV12-4 and TRBJ1-1, with D unresolved. Trimming cost V 5 bases and J 1 base, with 11 bases left between them. The CDR3 is 14 amino acids. The CDR3 reads CASSTNPGNTEAFF. The CDR3 DNA reads as TGTGCCAGCAGTACAAATCCAGGGAACACTGAAGCTTTCTTT.

In its sample, this clonotype was seen a few times. The V call is TRBV19, the J call TRBJ2-1; 7 nucleotides match TRBD1. The CDR3 totals 12 residues. Germline V gives CDR1 LNHDA, CDR2 SQIVND (reference sequence). The V gene end was trimmed by 11 bases and the J gene end by 5 bases; junction bases not matched to a gene: 6. Written as DNA, the CDR3 is TGTGCCGCCCGGACAGGAAACAATGAGCAGTTCTTC. Its protein product is CAARTGNNEQFF.

This clonotype occurred a few times. The rearrangement links TRBV20-1 to TRBJ2-3, with a weak D call TRBD2 (7 bases). Per germline, CDR1 DFQATT and CDR2 SNEGSKA (reference sequence). V was clipped by 6 bases and J by 1 base, with 17 bases between them. This CDR3 is built from 15 residues. The CDR3 DNA is TGCAGTGCCCTCATGGGGGGGCAGGGCACAGATACGCAGTATTTT. It codes for CSALMGGQGTDTQYF.

The chain links TRBV15 to TRBJ1-5; D is uncertain. The germline V and J ends were trimmed by 5 bases and 5 bases, with 10 bases remaining between them. There are 13 residues in the CDR3. Germline V gene lookup returns CDR1 LNHNV and CDR2 YYDKDF (reference sequence). This CDR3 reads CATSPSLDQPQHF. The DNA of the CDR3 is TGTGCCACCAGCCCGTCTCTGGATCAGCCCCAGCATTTT.

As for this clonotype: At one of its ends the junction is not consistent with the germline gene, which may arise from a read error. The V and J genes are TRBV20-1 and TRBJ2-3; 9 positions agree with TRBD2. Germline V gene data show CDR1 as DFQATT and CDR2 as SNEGSKA (reference sequence). The CDR3 is made up of 15 amino acids. CDR3 nucleotides: TGCTGTGCTAGAGATAGCCTAGCGGGATTGGATACGCAGTATTTT. Translated, it gives CCARDSLAGLDTQYF.

V usage is TRBV6-1 and J usage is TRBJ2-7, with 8 bases identical to TRBD2. This CDR3 is built from 15 residues. Per germline, CDR1 MNHNS and CDR2 SASEGT. The ends lost 6 bases at V and 3 bases at J; junction bases unmatched: 10. CDR3 in amino acids: CASSPLRGTSYEQYF. CDR3 coding DNA: TGTGCCAGCAGCCCCCTCAGAGGGACTAGCTACGAGCAGTACTTC.

This clonotype was seen many times. This chain connects TRBV5-1 to TRBJ2-1; the match to TRBD2 covers 7 bases. This CDR3 comprises 13 residues. Germline assignment: CDR1 SGHRS and CDR2 YFSETQ. V dropped 2 bases and J dropped 7; count of bases not matched to a gene: 3. The CDR3 sequence: CASSFLAENEQFF. In nucleotides, the CDR3 is TGCGCCAGCAGCTTCCTAGCGGAGAATGAGCAGTTCTTC.

This clonotype was observed a few times. This chain links TRBV7-2 with TRBJ1-2; TRBD1 matches at 7 bases. This CDR3 comprises 13 residues. Losses at the gene ends were 5 bases for V and 8 bases for J; bases not matched to a gene: 8. The V gene's germline CDR1 is SGHTA and CDR2 FQGNSA. The DNA of the CDR3 is TGTGCCAGCAGCCCAGGGGGGTTCGGGGGCTACACCTTC. It encodes CASSPGGFGGYTF.

V is TRBV15 and J is TRBJ2-3, with D possibly being TRBD2 (6 bases). The CDR3 sequence is 15 residues long. The ends were cut back, 4 bases at V and 7 bases at J, with 18 bases in the middle. CDR1 and CDR2 (germline): LNHNV, YYDKDF (reference sequence). The CDR3 DNA reads TGTGCCACCAGCAAAGGGGATGGAGGGAGGAATACGCAGTATTTT. Its translation is CATSKGDGGRNTQYF.

J is TRBJ2-5 and V is TRBV15; 10 bases match TRBD1. This CDR3 has 15 residues. The germline V gene encodes CDR1 LNHNV and CDR2 YYDKDF (reference sequence). The V segment lost 3 bases and the J segment 2 bases; nucleotides outside the gene matches: 3. In DNA form, the CDR3 reads TGTGCCACCAGCAGTCCGGGACAGGGGCAAGAGACCCAGTACTTC. Translating it yields CATSSPGQGQETQYF.

The chain links TRBV11-1 to TRBJ2-6; D is uncertain. Between the trimmed V and J ends, which lost 5 bases and 0 bases, there was a span of 17 bases. CDR1 and CDR2 from the germline V gene are SGHAT and FQDESV (reference sequence). The CDR3 runs to 18 residues. The CDR3 spells CASSRTLGTTSGANVLTF. Here the CDR3 DNA reads TGTGCCAGCAGCCGGACCTTGGGCACGACCTCTGGGGCCAACGTCCTGACTTTC.

This clonotype occurred a few times. The rearrangement joins TRBV7-2 to TRBJ2-7; maybe TRBD2 (5 bases). The CDR3 sequence is 11 residues long. Germline CDR1 SGHTA, CDR2 FQGNSA. The V end was cut by 0 bases, the J end by 12 bases, with 9 bases between. The CDR3 DNA reads as TGTGCCAGCAGCTTAGCCGCGGACTGGTACTTC. Translating it yields CASSLAADWYF.

This rearrangement joins TRBV15 to TRBJ2-2; D unclear. Trimming left V 7 bases short and J 3 bases short, with 6 bases between. The CDR3 contains 12 residues. In germline, CDR1 is LNHNV, CDR2 YYDKDF (reference sequence). CDR3 region: CATKTYTGELFF. The CDR3 DNA follows: TGTGCCACCAAAACATACACCGGGGAGCTGTTTTTT.